This is a list of T cell receptor beta chains from one sample in a study of CD8+ T cells in alopecia areata. Produced via immunoSEQ multiplex PCR; TCRdb's table is partial and in-frame only. The table shows around 160,000 clones, with approximately 57% occurring only once. The sequencing here drew on CD4+ T cells sorted from blood, taken at week 24, from a patient treated with tofacitinib. These receptors all come from a human donor with alopecia areata. Each CDR3 is given without its conserved first and last residue. A D gene is named only where the DNA matches it firmly.

j_gene: TRBJ1-2
d_gene: TRBD1
v_gene: TRBV11-2
CDR3aa: ASSLGTGDFGYT

j_gene: TRBJ1-1
d_gene: TRBD1
v_gene: TRBV7-2
CDR3aa: ASSLRTGGTEAF

j_gene: TRBJ1-6
d_gene: TRBD1
v_gene: TRBV30
CDR3aa: AWSGQPGVSPLH

j_gene: TRBJ2-7
d_gene: NA
v_gene: TRBV7-9
CDR3aa: ASSVTMTGEQY

j_gene: TRBJ2-2
d_gene: NA
v_gene: TRBV29-1
CDR3aa: SAAEGAGELF

j_gene: TRBJ2-2
d_gene: NA
v_gene: TRBV9
CDR3aa: ASSVVGNTGELF

j_gene: TRBJ2-5
d_gene: NA
v_gene: TRBV29-1
CDR3aa: SVEEQETQY

j_gene: TRBJ2-3
d_gene: NA
v_gene: TRBV7-9
CDR3aa: ASSLERSTDTQY

j_gene: TRBJ2-2
d_gene: TRBD1
v_gene: TRBV19
CDR3aa: ASDRAGGELF

j_gene: TRBJ2-2
d_gene: TRBD1
v_gene: TRBV9
CDR3aa: ASSGGPGQGFPMELF

j_gene: TRBJ2-2
d_gene: NA
v_gene: TRBV10-3
CDR3aa: AIRADVANTGELF

j_gene: TRBJ2-6
d_gene: TRBD1
v_gene: TRBV7-7
CDR3aa: ASSSTGGAGANVLT

j_gene: TRBJ2-5
d_gene: NA
v_gene: TRBV30
CDR3aa: AWSRFARMYQETQY

j_gene: TRBJ2-2
d_gene: NA
v_gene: TRBV29-1
CDR3aa: SAKLNLNTGELF

j_gene: TRBJ1-6
d_gene: TRBD1
v_gene: TRBV7-6
CDR3aa: ASSPEQGEVSPLH

j_gene: TRBJ2-1
d_gene: NA
v_gene: TRBV14
CDR3aa: ASSLSRASSYNEQF

j_gene: TRBJ1-1
d_gene: TRBD1
v_gene: TRBV29-1
CDR3aa: SERTGGPNTEAF

j_gene: TRBJ1-1
d_gene: TRBD1
v_gene: TRBV6-5
CDR3aa: ASSRQGGSTEAF

j_gene: NA
d_gene: NA
v_gene: TRBV10-3
CDR3aa: AISLQGNEQY

j_gene: TRBJ1-2
d_gene: NA
v_gene: TRBV30
CDR3aa: AWSVIQGQDGYT

j_gene: TRBJ1-1
d_gene: NA
v_gene: TRBV19
CDR3aa: ASHKSRANTEAF

j_gene: TRBJ2-2
d_gene: TRBD2
v_gene: TRBV7-3
CDR3aa: ASSPTTSWGGELF

j_gene: TRBJ1-2
d_gene: NA
v_gene: TRBV18
CDR3aa: ASSPQRDRGYT

j_gene: TRBJ1-5
d_gene: NA
v_gene: TRBV10-2
CDR3aa: ASSTTLDQPQH

j_gene: TRBJ2-3
d_gene: TRBD2
v_gene: TRBV4-2
CDR3aa: ASSLGGDGDTQY

j_gene: TRBJ1-5
d_gene: NA
v_gene: TRBV21-1
CDR3aa: ASSQSLPDRFNQPQH